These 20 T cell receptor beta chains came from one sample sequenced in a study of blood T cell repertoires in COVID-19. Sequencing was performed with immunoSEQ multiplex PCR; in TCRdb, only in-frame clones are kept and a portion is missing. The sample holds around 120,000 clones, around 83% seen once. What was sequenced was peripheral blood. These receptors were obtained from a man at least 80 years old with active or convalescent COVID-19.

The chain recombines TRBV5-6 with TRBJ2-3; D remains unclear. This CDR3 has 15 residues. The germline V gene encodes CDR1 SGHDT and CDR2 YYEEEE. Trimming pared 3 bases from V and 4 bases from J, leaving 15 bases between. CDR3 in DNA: TGTGCCAGCAGCTCCGGAGCCGGTACGGCAGATACGCAGTATTTT. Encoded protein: CASSSGAGTADTQYF.

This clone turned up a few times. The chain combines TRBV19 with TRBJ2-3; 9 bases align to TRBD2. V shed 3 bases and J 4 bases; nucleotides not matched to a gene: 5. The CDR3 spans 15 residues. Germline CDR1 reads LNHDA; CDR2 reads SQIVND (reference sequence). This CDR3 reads CASSISASGADTQYF. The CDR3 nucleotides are TGTGCCAGTAGTATTTCGGCTAGCGGGGCAGATACGCAGTATTTT.

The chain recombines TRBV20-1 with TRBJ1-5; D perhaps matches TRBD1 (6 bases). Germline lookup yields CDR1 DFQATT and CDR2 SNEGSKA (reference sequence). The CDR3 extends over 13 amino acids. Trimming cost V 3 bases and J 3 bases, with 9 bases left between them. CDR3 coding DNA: TGCAGTGCTAGTCGGGACACCAATCAGCCCCAGCATTTT. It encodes CSASRDTNQPQHF.

The CDR3 sequence is CASSQASAGGETQYF. DNA of the CDR3: TGCGCCAGCAGCCAAGCCTCAGCTGGGGGGGAGACCCAGTACTTC. The chain combines TRBV4-1 with TRBJ2-5; possibly TRBD2 for D (6 bases). CDR3 length: 15 residues. Germline V gene sequence: CDR1 MGHRA, CDR2 YSYEKL. Trimming pared 1 base from V and 5 bases from J, leaving 14 bases between.

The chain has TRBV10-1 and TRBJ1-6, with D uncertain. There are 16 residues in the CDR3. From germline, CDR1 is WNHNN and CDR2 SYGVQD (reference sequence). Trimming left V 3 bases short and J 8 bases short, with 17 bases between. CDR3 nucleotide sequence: TGCGCCAGCAGTGATGGGCAGGTGCTCAGGTATTCACCCCTCCACTTT. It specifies CASSDGQVLRYSPLHF.

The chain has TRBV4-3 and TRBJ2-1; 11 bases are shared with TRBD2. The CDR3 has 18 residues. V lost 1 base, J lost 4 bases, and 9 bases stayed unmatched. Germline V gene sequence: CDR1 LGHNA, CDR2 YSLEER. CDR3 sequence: CASSQVWLAGGLYNEQFF. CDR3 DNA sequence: TGCGCCAGCAGCCAAGTTTGGTTAGCGGGGGGGTTATACAATGAGCAGTTCTTC.

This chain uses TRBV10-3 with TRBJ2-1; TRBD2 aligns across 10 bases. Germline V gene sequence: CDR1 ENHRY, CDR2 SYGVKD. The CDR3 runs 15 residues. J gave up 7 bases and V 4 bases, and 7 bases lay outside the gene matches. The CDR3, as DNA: TGTGCCATCAGTGTGGGGACTAGCGAAGTAAATGAGCAGTTCTTC. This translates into CAISVGTSEVNEQFF.

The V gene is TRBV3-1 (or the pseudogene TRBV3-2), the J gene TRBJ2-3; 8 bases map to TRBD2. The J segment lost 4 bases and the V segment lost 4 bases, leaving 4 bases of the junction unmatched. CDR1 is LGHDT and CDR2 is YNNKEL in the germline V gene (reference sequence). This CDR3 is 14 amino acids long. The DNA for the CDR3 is TGTGCCAGCAGCCGTAGCGGGGTGGCAGATACGCAGTATTTT. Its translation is CASSRSGVADTQYF.

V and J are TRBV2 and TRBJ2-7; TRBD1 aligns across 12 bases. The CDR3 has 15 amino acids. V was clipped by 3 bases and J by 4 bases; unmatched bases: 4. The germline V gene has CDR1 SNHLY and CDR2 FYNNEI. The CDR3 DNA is TGTGCCAGCAGTGATCTGGGACAGGGGGCTTACGAGCAGTACTTC. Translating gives CASSDLGQGAYEQYF.

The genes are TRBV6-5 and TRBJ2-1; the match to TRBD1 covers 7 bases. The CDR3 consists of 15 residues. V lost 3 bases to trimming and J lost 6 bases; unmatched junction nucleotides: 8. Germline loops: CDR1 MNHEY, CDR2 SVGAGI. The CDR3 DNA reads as TGTGCCAGCAGTTATAGGGACAGCGATATCAATGAGCAGTTCTTC. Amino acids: CASSYRDSDINEQFF.

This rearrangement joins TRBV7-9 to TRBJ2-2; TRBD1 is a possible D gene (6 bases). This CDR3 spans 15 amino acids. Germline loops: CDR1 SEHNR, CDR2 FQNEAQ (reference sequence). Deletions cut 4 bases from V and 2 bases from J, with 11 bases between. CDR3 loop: CASSSPGHNTGELFF. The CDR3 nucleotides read TGTGCCAGCAGCTCTCCGGGACACAACACCGGGGAGCTGTTTTTT.

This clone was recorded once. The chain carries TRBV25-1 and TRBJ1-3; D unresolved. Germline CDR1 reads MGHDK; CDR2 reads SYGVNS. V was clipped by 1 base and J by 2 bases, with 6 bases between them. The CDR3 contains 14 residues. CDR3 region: CASSESAAGNTIYF. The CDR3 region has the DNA TGTGCCAGCAGTGAATCTGCAGCTGGAAACACCATATATTTT.

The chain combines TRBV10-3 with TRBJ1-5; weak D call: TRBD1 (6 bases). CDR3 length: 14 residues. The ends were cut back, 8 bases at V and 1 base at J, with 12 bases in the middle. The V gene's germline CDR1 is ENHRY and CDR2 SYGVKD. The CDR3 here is CAIGQGKSNQPQHF. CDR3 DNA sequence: TGTGCCATCGGCCAGGGGAAAAGCAATCAGCCCCAGCATTTT.

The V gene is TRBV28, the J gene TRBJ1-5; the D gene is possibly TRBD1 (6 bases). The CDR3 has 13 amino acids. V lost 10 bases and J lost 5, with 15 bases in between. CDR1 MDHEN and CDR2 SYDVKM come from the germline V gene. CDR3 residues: CATRWGRDQPQHF. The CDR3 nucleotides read TGTGCCACCCGTTGGGGGCGAGATCAGCCCCAGCATTTT.

The CDR3 DNA sequence: TGTGCCAGCAGGGCCCGGACAGAGGACGAGCAGTACTTC. It yields the protein CASRARTEDEQYF. The V gene is TRBV2, the J gene TRBJ2-7, with D possibly matching TRBD1 (6 bases). The V gene's germline CDR1 is SNHLY and CDR2 FYNNEI. The CDR3 is made up of 13 amino acids. Deletions cut 6 bases from V and 5 bases from J, with 14 bases between.

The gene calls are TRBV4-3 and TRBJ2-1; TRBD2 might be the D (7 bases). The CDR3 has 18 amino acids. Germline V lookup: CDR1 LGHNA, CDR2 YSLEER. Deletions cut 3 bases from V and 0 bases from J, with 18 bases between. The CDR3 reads CASSQELGGGNSYNEQFF. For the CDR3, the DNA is TGCGCCAGCAGCCAGGAACTGGGCGGGGGCAACTCCTACAATGAGCAGTTCTTC.

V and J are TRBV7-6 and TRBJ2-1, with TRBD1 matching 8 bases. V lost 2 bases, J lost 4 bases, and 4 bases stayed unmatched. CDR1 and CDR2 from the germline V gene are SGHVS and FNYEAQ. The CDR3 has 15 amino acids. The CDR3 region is CASSLPQGAYNEQFF. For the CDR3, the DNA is TGTGCCAGCAGCTTACCTCAGGGGGCTTACAATGAGCAGTTCTTC.

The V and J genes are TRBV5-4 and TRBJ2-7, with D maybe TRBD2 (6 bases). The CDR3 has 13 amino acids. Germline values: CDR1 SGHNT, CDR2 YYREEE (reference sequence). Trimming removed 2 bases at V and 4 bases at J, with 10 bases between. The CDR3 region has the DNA TGTGCCAGCAGCTTAAGCGCGGGGTACGAGCAGTACTTC. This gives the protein CASSLSAGYEQYF.

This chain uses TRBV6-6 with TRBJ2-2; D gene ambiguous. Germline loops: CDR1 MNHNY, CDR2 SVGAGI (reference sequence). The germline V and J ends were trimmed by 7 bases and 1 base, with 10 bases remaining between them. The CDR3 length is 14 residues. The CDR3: CASNAFGNTGELFF. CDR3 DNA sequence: TGTGCCAGCAACGCATTCGGGAACACCGGGGAGCTGTTTTTT.

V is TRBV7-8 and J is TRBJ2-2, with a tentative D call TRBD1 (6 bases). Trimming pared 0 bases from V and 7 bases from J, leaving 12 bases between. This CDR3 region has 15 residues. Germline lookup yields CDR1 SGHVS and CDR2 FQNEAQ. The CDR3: CASSLATGYHGELFF. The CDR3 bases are TGTGCCAGCAGCTTAGCCACAGGGTATCACGGGGAGCTGTTTTTT.